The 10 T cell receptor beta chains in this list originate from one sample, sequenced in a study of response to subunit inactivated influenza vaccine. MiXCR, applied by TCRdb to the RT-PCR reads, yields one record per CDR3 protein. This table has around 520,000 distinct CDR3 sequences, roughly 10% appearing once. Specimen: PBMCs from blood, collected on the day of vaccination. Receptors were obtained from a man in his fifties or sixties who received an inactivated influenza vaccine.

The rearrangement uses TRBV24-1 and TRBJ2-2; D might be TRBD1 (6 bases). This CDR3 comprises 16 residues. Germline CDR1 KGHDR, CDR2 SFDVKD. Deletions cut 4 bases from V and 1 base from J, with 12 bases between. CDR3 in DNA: TGTGCCACCAGTGACTCAGGGGCGGGGAACACCGGGGAGCTGTTTTTT. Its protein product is CATSDSGAGNTGELFF.

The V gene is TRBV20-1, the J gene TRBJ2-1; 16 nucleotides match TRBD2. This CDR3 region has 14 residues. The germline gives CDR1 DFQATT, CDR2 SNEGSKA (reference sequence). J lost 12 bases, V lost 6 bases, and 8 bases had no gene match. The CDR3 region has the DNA TGCAGTGCCATTCCGGGACTAGCGGGGGGGTGGCAGTTCTTC. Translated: CSAIPGLAGGWQFF.

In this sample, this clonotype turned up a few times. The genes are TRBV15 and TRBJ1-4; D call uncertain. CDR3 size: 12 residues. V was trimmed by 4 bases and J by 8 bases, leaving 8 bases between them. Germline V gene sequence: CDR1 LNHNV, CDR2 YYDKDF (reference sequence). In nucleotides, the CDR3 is TGTGCCACCAGCATAGACGGAGAAAAACTGTTTTTT. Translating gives CATSIDGEKLFF.

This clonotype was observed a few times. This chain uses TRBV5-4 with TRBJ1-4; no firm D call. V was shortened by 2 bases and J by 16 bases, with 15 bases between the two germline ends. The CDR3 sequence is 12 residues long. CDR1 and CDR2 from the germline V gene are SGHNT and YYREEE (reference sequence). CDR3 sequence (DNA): TGTGCCAGCAGCTTTGAACAGCCGTGTGAGTTTTTT. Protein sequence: CASSFEQPCEFF.

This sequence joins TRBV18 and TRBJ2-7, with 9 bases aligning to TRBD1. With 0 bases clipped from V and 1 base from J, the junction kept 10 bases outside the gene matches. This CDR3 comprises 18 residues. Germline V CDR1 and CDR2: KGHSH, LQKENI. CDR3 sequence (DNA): TGTGCCAGCTCACCACCCTTGGACAGGGGTGCTTTGTCCTACGAGCAGTACTTC. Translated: CASSPPLDRGALSYEQYF.

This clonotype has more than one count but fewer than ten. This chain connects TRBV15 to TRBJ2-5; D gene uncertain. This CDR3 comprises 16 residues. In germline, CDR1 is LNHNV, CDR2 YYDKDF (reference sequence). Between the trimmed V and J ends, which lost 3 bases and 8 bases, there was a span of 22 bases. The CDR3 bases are TGTGCCACCAGCAGGACCACAACGGATACAAGAGTCACCCAGTACTTC. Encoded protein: CATSRTTTDTRVTQYF.

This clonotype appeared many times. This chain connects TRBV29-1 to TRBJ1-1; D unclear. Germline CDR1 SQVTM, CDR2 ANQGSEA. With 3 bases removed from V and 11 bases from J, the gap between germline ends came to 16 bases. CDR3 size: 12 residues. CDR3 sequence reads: CSVENLRDFAFF. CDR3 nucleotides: TGCAGCGTTGAGAATCTAAGGGATTTCGCTTTCTTT.

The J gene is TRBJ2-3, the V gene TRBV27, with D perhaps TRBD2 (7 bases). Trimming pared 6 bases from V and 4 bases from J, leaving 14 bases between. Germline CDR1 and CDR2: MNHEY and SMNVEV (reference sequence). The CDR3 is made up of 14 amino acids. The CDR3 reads CASSLLGGPDTQYF. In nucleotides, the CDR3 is TGTGCCAGCAGCCTGTTGGGGGGGCCAGATACGCAGTATTTT.

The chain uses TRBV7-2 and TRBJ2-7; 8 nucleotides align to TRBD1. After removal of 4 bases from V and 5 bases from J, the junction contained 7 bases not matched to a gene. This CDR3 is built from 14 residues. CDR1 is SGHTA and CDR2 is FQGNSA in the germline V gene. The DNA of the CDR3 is TGTGCCAGCAGCTCTCGGACAGGGCCTCACGAGCAGTACTTC. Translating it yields CASSSRTGPHEQYF. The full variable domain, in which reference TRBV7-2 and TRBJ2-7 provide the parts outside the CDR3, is GAGVSQSPSNKVTEKGKDVELRCDPISGHTALYWYRQSLGQGLEFLIYFQGNSAPDKSGLPSDRFSAERTGGSVSTLTIQRTQQEDSAVYLCASSSRTGPHEQYFGPGTRLTVT.

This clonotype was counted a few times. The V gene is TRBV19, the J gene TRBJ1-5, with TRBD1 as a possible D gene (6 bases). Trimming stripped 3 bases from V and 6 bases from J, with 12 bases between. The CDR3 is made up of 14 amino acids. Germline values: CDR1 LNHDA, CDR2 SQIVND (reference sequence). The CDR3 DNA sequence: TGTGCCAGTAGTATCCCGGGGGGCGGTCAGCCCCAGCATTTT. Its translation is CASSIPGGGQPQHF. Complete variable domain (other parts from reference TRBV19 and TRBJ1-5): DGGITQSPKYLFRKEGQNVTLSCEQNLNHDAMYWYRQDPGQGLRLIYYSQIVNDFQKGDIAEGYSVSREKKESFPLTVTSAQKNPTAFYLCASSIPGGGQPQHFGDGTRLSIL.